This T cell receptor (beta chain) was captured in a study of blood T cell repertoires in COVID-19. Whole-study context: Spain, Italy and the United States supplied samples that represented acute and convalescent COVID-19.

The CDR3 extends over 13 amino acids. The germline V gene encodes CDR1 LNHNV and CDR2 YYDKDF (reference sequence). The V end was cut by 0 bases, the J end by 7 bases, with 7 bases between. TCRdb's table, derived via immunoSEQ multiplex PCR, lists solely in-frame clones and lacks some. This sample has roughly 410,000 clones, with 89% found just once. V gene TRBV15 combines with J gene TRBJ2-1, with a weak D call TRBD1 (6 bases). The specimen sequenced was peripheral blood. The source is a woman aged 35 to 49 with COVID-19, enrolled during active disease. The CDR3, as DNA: TGTGCCACCAGCAGAGACGGACAGAATGAGCAGTTCTTC. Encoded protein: CATSRDGQNEQFF.